This T cell receptor beta chain emerged from a study of T cell clusters in autoimmune cytopenias. Study conclusions and caveats: Primary autoimmune cytopenia patients appeared to lack physiological T cell clusters present in healthy donors. No cluster-lack signature appeared between secondary cytopenia and chronic lymphocytic leukemia patients, apparently due to lymphoma masking.

CDR1 and CDR2 (germline): LNHDA, SQIVND (reference sequence). The CDR3 contains 15 residues. By frequency, this clonotype is medium-sized (0.01 to 0.1%). Its target is not known. Tens of thousands of genome equivalents of blood DNA were amplified for TRB. One tube held mixed TRB-A and TRB-B primer pools for touch-down PCR. From the multiplex PCR reads, TCRdb lists one entry per CDR3 protein and no DNA. This sample carries fewer than 6,500 distinct CDR3 sequences, with under 9.5% going to the ten biggest clones. A further study also used this sample, focusing on T cell repertoires in aging, cancer and after chemotherapy. That paper adds: The whole study produced a dataset of roughly 8.6 million TCR reads. Rebound thymic output was suggested by rising median generation probability during chemotherapy in each cancer cohort.

This sequence was found in a human donor in good health. The sequenced material came from peripheral blood. This sequence joins TRBV19 and TRBJ2-5; TCRdb selects TRBD1, and the lack of DNA leaves this call unchecked. The CDR3 region is CASSIDPGAAKTQYF.